These T cell receptor beta chains were read from a single sample in a study of cytomegalovirus exposure and HLA in healthy donors. Produced via immunoSEQ multiplex PCR; TCRdb's table is partial and in-frame only. Among around 130,000 clones listed, around 80% were seen once. What was sequenced was PBMCs. These receptors all come from a woman under 30 in good health and CMV-seronegative. The CDR3 runs from the conserved cysteine through the conserved F or W. Fields, in order: D gene, V gene, J gene, CDR3 protein. The D gene is left open where the match is weak.

TRBD1	TRBV11-3	TRBJ2-2	CASSMGQYTGELFF
NA	TRBV30	TRBJ1-2	CAWSAGINYGYTF
NA	TRBV30	TRBJ1-1	CAWRKQKFDSEAFF
NA	TRBV30	TRBJ2-2	CAWSGGAGELFF
TRBD1	TRBV7-2	TRBJ1-4	CASSQNQPRGEKLFF
NA	TRBV5-1	TRBJ2-5	CASSFTGSKGETQYF
TRBD1	TRBV28	TRBJ2-7	CASTSTGSYEQYF
TRBD2	TRBV9	TRBJ2-1	CASSPVRLAGIQNEQFF
TRBD1	TRBV5-6	TRBJ1-1	CASSPLSGTANTEAFF
NA	TRBV5-6	TRBJ1-1	CASNPRDTLVAFF
NA	TRBV2	TRBJ1-1	CASGEGVVNTEAFF
NA	TRBV4-1	TRBJ2-1	CASSLELAGEQFF
TRBD1	TRBV5-1	TRBJ1-1	CASSSGQENTEAFF